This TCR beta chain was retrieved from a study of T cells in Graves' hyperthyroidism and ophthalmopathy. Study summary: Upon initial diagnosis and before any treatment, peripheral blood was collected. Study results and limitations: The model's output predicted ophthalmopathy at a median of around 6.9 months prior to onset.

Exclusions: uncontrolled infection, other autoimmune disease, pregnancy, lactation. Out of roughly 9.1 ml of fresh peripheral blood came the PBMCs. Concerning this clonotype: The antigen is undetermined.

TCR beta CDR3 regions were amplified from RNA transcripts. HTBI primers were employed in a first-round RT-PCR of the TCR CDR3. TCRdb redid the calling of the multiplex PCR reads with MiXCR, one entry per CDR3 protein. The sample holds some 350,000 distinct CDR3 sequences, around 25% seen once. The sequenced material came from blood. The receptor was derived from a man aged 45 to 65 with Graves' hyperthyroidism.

CDR3 nucleotides: TGTGCCAGCAGCCAGGCCCGACTAGCGGGAGTGAGGGAGACCCAGTACTTC. This translates into CASSQARLAGVRETQYF. The chain recombines TRBV3-1 with TRBJ2-5, with 12 bases lining up with TRBD2. Germline CDR1 and CDR2: LGHDT and YNNKEL (reference sequence). The V segment lost 3 bases and the J segment 5 bases; nucleotides outside the gene matches: 10. The CDR3 is 17 residues long.